The 22 T cell receptor beta chains below all came from one sample that was sequenced in a study of immune evolution from preneoplasia to lung adenocarcinoma. The method was immunoSEQ multiplex PCR; TCRdb's version includes in-frame clones alone and lacks a portion of them. The profile shows thousands of clones, 80% to 85% of them singletons. The sequenced sample consisted of FFPE invasive lung adenocarcinoma tissue. Every receptor here comes from a person aged 50-59 years with lung adenocarcinoma.

The chain combines TRBV2 with TRBJ2-5, with 7 bases lining up with TRBD2. V lost 4 bases and J lost 2; bases outside the gene matches: 1. This CDR3 spans 13 amino acids. Germline CDR1 SNHLY, CDR2 FYNNEI. The CDR3, as DNA: TGTGCCAGCAGTGCGGGGGGTCAAGAGACCCAGTACTTC. Its translation: CASSAGGQETQYF.

The chain uses TRBV5-1 and TRBJ2-2; 9 bases match TRBD2. This CDR3 spans 16 amino acids. CDR1 SGHRS and CDR2 YFSETQ come from the germline V gene. J lost 0 bases, V lost 2 bases, and 2 bases had no gene match. The CDR3 here is CASSFSGSSNTGELFF. The CDR3 nucleotides read TGCGCCAGCAGCTTTAGCGGGAGCTCGAACACCGGGGAGCTGTTTTTT.

On this clone: Other DNA variants within this sample encode the same CDR3. V is TRBV4-3 and J is TRBJ1-1, with D maybe TRBD1 (6 bases). CDR1 is LGHNA and CDR2 is YSLEER in the germline V gene. The V gene lost 3 bases and the J gene lost 5 bases, with 16 bases spanning the gap. This CDR3 contains 15 residues. CDR3 in DNA: TGCGCCAGCAGCCAGATACAGGGAGGTCGGACTGAAGCTTTCTTT. Translated, it gives CASSQIQGGRTEAFF.

With regard to this clone: Other DNA sequences in this sample translate to the same CDR3. The chain is built from TRBV14 and TRBJ1-1; D gene ambiguous. Germline V gene sequence: CDR1 SGHDN, CDR2 FVKESK. The CDR3 has 14 amino acids. V was clipped by 1 base and J by 0 bases, with 6 bases between them. In nucleotides, the CDR3 is TGTGCCAGCAGCCAAGCCGGAATGAACACTGAAGCTTTCTTT. Residues: CASSQAGMNTEAFF.

In DNA, the CDR3 is TGCGCCAGCAGCCAAGACGTCGCCAGGGTGGATCAGCCCCAGCATTTT. It yields the protein CASSQDVARVDQPQHF. V gene TRBV4-1 combines with J gene TRBJ1-5; possible D gene TRBD1, 5 bases. CDR3 length equals 16 residues. V was cut by 0 bases and J by 5 bases, with 14 bases left in between. The germline V gene has CDR1 MGHRA and CDR2 YSYEKL.

The V gene is TRBV6-6, the J gene TRBJ2-3; TRBD2 might be the D (5 bases). The V gene's germline CDR1 is MNHNY and CDR2 SVGAGI (reference sequence). V dropped 7 bases and J dropped 2 bases, with 13 bases sitting between them. The CDR3 covers 14 residues. The CDR3 coding sequence is TGTGCCAGCACCTTAGCGAGAAACACAGATACGCAGTATTTT. As protein: CASTLARNTDTQYF.

The chain carries TRBV7-8 and TRBJ2-7; TRBD2 agrees at 8 bases. The V gene end was trimmed by 5 bases and the J gene end by 4 bases; junction bases not matched to a gene: 13. The CDR3 loop spans 16 amino acids. Per germline, CDR1 SGHVS and CDR2 FQNEAQ. The chain's CDR3 is CASSHPQSSGTYEQYF. The DNA of the CDR3 is TGTGCCAGCAGCCATCCTCAGAGTAGCGGGACATACGAGCAGTACTTC.

The CDR3 DNA is TGCAGCGTTGAAGGGGCCGGACTAGCGGGAGTGGGGGAGCAGTACTTC. Its translation is CSVEGAGLAGVGEQYF. This chain uses TRBV29-1 with TRBJ2-7; TRBD2 aligns across 13 bases. V dropped 1 base and J dropped 7; count of bases not matched to a gene: 10. Per the germline V gene, CDR1 is SQVTM and CDR2 is ANQGSEA. The CDR3 loop spans 16 amino acids.

V and J are TRBV2 and TRBJ2-5; D is perhaps TRBD1 or TRBD2 (5 bases each). The V end lost 8 bases, the J end lost 2 bases, and 12 bases lay between the germline ends. From germline, CDR1 is SNHLY and CDR2 FYNNEI. The CDR3 has 13 residues. CDR3 residues: CASLPGPQETQYF. The CDR3 coding sequence is TGTGCCAGCCTCCCGGGACCACAAGAGACCCAGTACTTC. The full variable domain, in which reference TRBV2 and TRBJ2-5 provide the parts outside the CDR3, is EPEVTQTPSHQVTQMGQEVILRCVPISNHLYFYWYRQILGQKVEFLVSFYNNEISEKSEIFDDQFSVERPDGSNFTLKIRSTKLEDSAMYFCASLPGPQETQYFGPGTRLLVL.

The chain employs TRBV7-2 and TRBJ1-2; a weak D match, TRBD1 (5 bases). The V end was cut by 5 bases, the J end by 4 bases, with 17 bases between. Germline CDR1 is SGHTA and CDR2 is FQGNSA. The length of the CDR3 is 15 residues. CDR3 nucleotide sequence: TGTGCCAGCAGCGCCTCCGGGACTGGACTCTATGGCTACACCTTC. Protein: CASSASGTGLYGYTF.

The chain joins TRBV7-9 to TRBJ1-2; no firm D call. V was trimmed by 6 bases and J by 6 bases, leaving 14 bases between them. The germline V gene has CDR1 SEHNR and CDR2 FQNEAQ (reference sequence). This CDR3 comprises 13 residues. The CDR3 sequence is CASSRDGSHGYTF. In nucleotides, the CDR3 is TGTGCCAGCAGTCGTGACGGAAGTCATGGCTACACCTTC.

The chain employs TRBV15 and TRBJ2-1, with 11 positions matching TRBD2. The CDR3 spans 17 residues. Trimming took 0 bases from V and 10 from J; bases not matched to a gene: 11. Germline CDR1 LNHNV, CDR2 YYDKDF (reference sequence). CDR3: CATSRDLTSGTAGEQFF. CDR3 bases: TGTGCCACCAGCAGAGATCTGACTAGCGGGACCGCAGGGGAGCAGTTCTTC.

This clone is categorized as medium-sized. The V gene is TRBV6-5, the J gene TRBJ1-1; D is undetermined. Trimming removed 5 bases at V and 4 bases at J, with 17 bases between. This CDR3 contains 15 residues. Germline CDR1 reads MNHEY; CDR2 reads SVGAGI. Written as DNA, the CDR3 is TGTGCCAGCAGTAAAGAATATCGGGGAGCCACTGAAGCTTTCTTT. Protein sequence: CASSKEYRGATEAFF.

The J gene is TRBJ2-3, the V gene TRBV10-2, with D perhaps given as TRBD1 or TRBD2 (6 bases each). This CDR3 region has 15 residues. Trimming removed 3 bases at V and 6 bases at J, with 16 bases between. Germline loops: CDR1 WSHSY, CDR2 SAAADI. The CDR3 region is CASSERRGLVDTQYF. In nucleotides, the CDR3 is TGCGCCAGCAGTGAAAGGAGGGGGTTAGTGGATACGCAGTATTTT.

The CDR3 nucleotides are TGCGCCAGCAGCCAAGAATCGAGCCGGTTTGCCTACGAGCAGTACTTC. Its protein product is CASSQESSRFAYEQYF. The chain has TRBV4-1 and TRBJ2-7; D unresolved. This CDR3 has 16 amino acids. Germline lookup yields CDR1 MGHRA and CDR2 YSYEKL. V was pared by 0 bases and J by 2 bases, with 14 bases between.

This clone occurred a few times. V and J are TRBV28 and TRBJ1-2; 10 bases agree with TRBD1. After removal of 6 bases from V and 3 bases from J, the junction contained 4 bases not matched to a gene. CDR3 size: 14 residues. Germline lookup yields CDR1 MDHEN and CDR2 SYDVKM. Written as DNA, the CDR3 is TGTGCCAGCAGGCAGACAGGGGGCTACTATGGCTACACCTTC. Encoded protein: CASRQTGGYYGYTF.

The chain couples TRBV7-9 to TRBJ1-1; TRBD1 aligns across 8 bases. The V gene's germline CDR1 is SEHNR and CDR2 FQNEAQ (reference sequence). V lost 6 bases to trimming and J lost 0 bases; unmatched junction nucleotides: 3. This CDR3 is built from 14 residues. This CDR3 is CASSPRGLNTEAFF. CDR3 DNA: TGTGCCAGCAGTCCCAGGGGGCTGAACACTGAAGCTTTCTTT.

The chain recombines TRBV29-1 with TRBJ2-1; D may be TRBD2 (7 bases). Germline assignment: CDR1 SQVTM and CDR2 ANQGSEA. Trimming removed 7 bases from V and 0 bases from J, with 13 bases in between. The CDR3 runs to 14 residues. The CDR3 region has the DNA TGCAGCGGGGGGGGCTGGAGCTCCTACAATGAGCAGTTCTTC. As protein: CSGGGWSSYNEQFF.

This clone was found a few times. V and J are TRBV28 and TRBJ2-7, with 13 bases lining up with TRBD2. The CDR3 runs to 13 residues. V shed 10 bases, J shed 2 bases, and the junction held 2 bases outside the gene matches. Germline V gives CDR1 MDHEN, CDR2 SYDVKM. The CDR3 DNA reads as TGTGCCATCGGGACTAGCGGGACCTACGAGCAGTACTTC. It is translated as CAIGTSGTYEQYF.

CDR3 sequence reads: CASRGSYNEQFF. CDR3 in DNA: TGTGCCAGCAGGGGCTCCTACAATGAGCAGTTCTTC. The rearrangement joins TRBV6-6 to TRBJ2-1; no reliable D call. The germline CDR1 and CDR2 sequences are MNHNY and SVGAGI (reference sequence). The V gene lost 6 bases and the J gene lost 0 bases, with 3 bases spanning the gap. The CDR3 contains 12 residues.

This clone is medium-sized. This chain joins TRBV14 and TRBJ2-2; D is unclear. This CDR3 comprises 15 residues. The ends were cut back, 4 bases at V and 1 base at J, with 10 bases in the middle. Germline CDR1 reads SGHDN; CDR2 reads FVKESK. The CDR3 here is CASSPHPGNTGELFF. In nucleotides, the CDR3 is TGTGCCAGCAGCCCCCATCCAGGGAACACCGGGGAGCTGTTTTTT.

The chain employs TRBV9 and TRBJ2-1; TRBD1 matches at 9 bases. The CDR3 loop spans 15 amino acids. J lost 4 bases, V lost 4 bases, and 6 bases had no gene match. Germline CDR1 and CDR2: SGDLS and YYNGEE. The CDR3 region has the DNA TGTGCCAGCAGCCCCGGGACAGGGTCGTACAATGAGCAGTTCTTC. It codes for CASSPGTGSYNEQFF.